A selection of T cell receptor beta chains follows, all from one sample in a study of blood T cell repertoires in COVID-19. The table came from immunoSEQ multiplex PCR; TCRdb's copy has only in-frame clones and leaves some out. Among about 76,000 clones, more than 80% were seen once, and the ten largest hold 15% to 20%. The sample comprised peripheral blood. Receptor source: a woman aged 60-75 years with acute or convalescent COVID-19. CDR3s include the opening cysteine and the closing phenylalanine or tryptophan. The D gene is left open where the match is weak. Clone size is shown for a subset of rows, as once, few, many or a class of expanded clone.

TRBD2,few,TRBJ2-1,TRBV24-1,TGTGCCACCAGTGATTTGCCGGGGAGGCGGCGGGGGGCCTACAATGAGCAGTTCTTC,CATSDLPGRRRGAYNEQFF
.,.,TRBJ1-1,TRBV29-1,TGCAGCGTTGAGGGGGGGCAGGGAGGCAGCAGATGGTGGACTGAAGCTTTCTTT,CSVEGGQGGSRWWTEAFF
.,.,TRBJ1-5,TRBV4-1,TGCGCCAGCAGCCGCAGTACGGCAGGGGAAGGTCAGCCCCAGCATTTT,CASSRSTAGEGQPQHF
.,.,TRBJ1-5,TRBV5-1,TGCGCCAGCAGCTTGGCGGCAGGGAATGATCAGCCCCAGCATTTT,CASSLAAGNDQPQHF
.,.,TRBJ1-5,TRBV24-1,TGTGCCACCGGGGGGGGACGGAACTATCAGCCCCAGCATTTT,CATGGGRNYQPQHF
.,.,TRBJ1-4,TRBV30,TGTGCCTGGGATTCAGGGGTGAGGGGGGAAAAACTGTTTTTT,CAWDSGVRGEKLFF
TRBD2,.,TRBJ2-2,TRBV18,TGTGCCAGCTCACTGGGACTAAGCGGCGGGGAGCTGTTTTTT,CASSLGLSGGELFF
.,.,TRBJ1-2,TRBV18,TGTGCCAGCTCACCATCCCTTGACAGCCTCCCCGCCTTC,CASSPSLDSLPAF
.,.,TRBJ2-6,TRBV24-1,TGTGCCACCAGTGATGCGGACAGAAGTGGGGCCAACGTCCTGACTTTC,CATSDADRSGANVLTF
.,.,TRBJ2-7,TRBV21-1,TGTGCCAGCAGCGAAAAGCCGTTTAGCGGGGGATGTCACGAGCAGTACTTC,CASSEKPFSGGCHEQYF
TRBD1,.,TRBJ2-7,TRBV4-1,TGCGCCAGCAGCCAAGAGCCCGGGACAGGGATCTACGAGCAGTACTTC,CASSQEPGTGIYEQYF
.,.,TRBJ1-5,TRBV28,TGTGCCAGCAGTGTGTTGTTCGGTTATAGCAATCAGCCCCAGCATTTT,CASSVLFGYSNQPQHF
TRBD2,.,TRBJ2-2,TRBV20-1,TGCAGTGCTAGTGTTCGGGAGCGGGGGGTTCCTACCGGGGAGCTGTTTTTT,CSASVRERGVPTGELFF
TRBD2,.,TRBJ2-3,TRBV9,TGTGCCAGCAGCGCCCCTAGCGGGAGGCCGTATTTT,CASSAPSGRPYF
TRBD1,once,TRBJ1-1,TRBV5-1,TGCGCCAGCAGCTCCCAGGGGGTGGGCACTGAAGCTTTCTTT,CASSSQGVGTEAFF
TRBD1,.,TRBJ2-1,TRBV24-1,TGTGCCACCAGTGATCCCCACAGGGGGAACTACAATGAGCAGTTCTTC,CATSDPHRGNYNEQFF
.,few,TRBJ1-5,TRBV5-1,TGCGCCAGCCTAACAGGGTGCTATCAGCCCCAGCATTTT,CASLTGCYQPQHF